The source of this T cell receptor beta chain is a study of T cell responses to AZD1222 COVID-19 vaccine. With respect to this clone: Its antigen is unknown.

Repertoires were generated with immunoSEQ multiplex PCR, while TCRdb's copy carries only in-frame clones and drops some. The profile shows some 150,000 clones, approximately 91% of them singletons. Overall study findings and caveats: No day 14 peak samples; only post-peak repertoires were characterized. Baseline testing showed seropositivity in only a handful of AZD1222 recipients. The donor group comprised mostly white British people and more females; the analysis possibly underestimated clonal diversity.

The receptor was isolated from an adult who had recovered from COVID-19. The sequences come from peripheral blood, collected after recovery from COVID-19.

The CDR3 region has the DNA TGTGCCAGTAGTATTGGGGGGAATGAAAAACTGTTTTTT. Translation gives CASSIGGNEKLFF. This sequence joins TRBV19 and TRBJ1-4; a weak D match, TRBD1 (5 bases). The germline CDR1 and CDR2 sequences are LNHDA and SQIVND (reference sequence). Trimming removed 3 bases at V and 5 bases at J, with 7 bases between. This CDR3 contains 13 residues. The entire variable domain, with the rest obtained from reference TRBV19 and TRBJ1-4, is as follows: DGGITQSPKYLFRKEGQNVTLSCEQNLNHDAMYWYRQDPGQGLRLIYYSQIVNDFQKGDIAEGYSVSREKKESFPLTVTSAQKNPTAFYLCASSIGGNEKLFFGSGTQLSVL.